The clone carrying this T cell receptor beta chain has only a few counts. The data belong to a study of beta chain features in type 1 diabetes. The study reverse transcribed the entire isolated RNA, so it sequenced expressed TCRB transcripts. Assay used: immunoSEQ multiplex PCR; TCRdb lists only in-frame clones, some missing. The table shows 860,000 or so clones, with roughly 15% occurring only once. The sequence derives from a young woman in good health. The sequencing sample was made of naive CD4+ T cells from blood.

CDR3 sequence: CASSDYPSIYF. The DNA of the CDR3 is TGTGCCAGCAGTGACTACCCTTCCATATATTTT. The chain combines TRBV2 with TRBJ1-3; D gene uncertain. V was trimmed by 3 bases and J by 11 bases, leaving 8 bases between them. CDR3 length: 11 residues. The germline CDR1 and CDR2 sequences are SNHLY and FYNNEI. Together with reference TRBV2 and TRBJ1-3, the CDR3 gives the full variable domain: EPEVTQTPSHQVTQMGQEVILRCVPISNHLYFYWYRQILGQKVEFLVSFYNNEISEKSEIFDDQFSVERPDGSNFTLKIRSTKLEDSAMYFCASSDYPSIYFGEGSWLTVV.